Below, 3 T cell receptor beta chains from the same sample are listed, as sequenced in a study of blood T cell repertoires in COVID-19. Repertoires were generated with immunoSEQ multiplex PCR, while TCRdb's copy carries only in-frame clones and drops some. The repertoire holds about 140,000 clones, with over 65% as singletons. The sequencing sample was made of peripheral blood. All receptors come from a man aged 45-65 years with acute or convalescent COVID-19.

The gene calls are TRBV5-6 and TRBJ1-1, with D possibly matching TRBD1 (6 bases). The CDR3 has 15 residues. Germline assignment: CDR1 SGHDT and CDR2 YYEEEE. V was shortened by 4 bases and J by 1 base, with 14 bases between the two germline ends. Here the CDR3 reads CASSPGGQQNTEAFF. The CDR3 coding sequence is TGTGCCAGCAGCCCCGGGGGGCAGCAGAACACTGAAGCTTTCTTT.

J is TRBJ1-2 and V is TRBV27; perhaps TRBD1 as D (5 bases). The CDR3 is made up of 14 amino acids. Germline CDR1 is MNHEY and CDR2 is SMNVEV (reference sequence). Trimming cost V 3 bases and J 4 bases, with 12 bases left between them. The CDR3 coding sequence is TGTGCCAGCAGTTTGGGTCCCGGGGGCTATGGCTACACCTTC. This encodes CASSLGPGGYGYTF.

Written as DNA, the CDR3 is TGTGCCAGCAGCGTATCCCTGGACAGGGGACACGAGCAGTACGTC. Protein product: CASSVSLDRGHEQYV. V usage is TRBV7-2 and J usage is TRBJ2-7, with 9 positions matching TRBD1. The germline gives CDR1 SGHTA, CDR2 FQGNSA. J lost 5 bases, V lost 5 bases, and 10 bases had no gene match. CDR3 size: 15 residues.